This is a list of T cell receptor beta chains from one sample in a study of T-cell memory formation after mild COVID-19. From the 5' RACE reads, TCRdb called clonotypes with MiXCR, one entry per CDR3 protein. The sample records roughly 480,000 distinct CDR3 sequences, 20% to 25% being singletons. The sequencing input was PBMCs or a T cell subset sorted from them (not recorded which). The receptors originated from an adult woman who had mild COVID-19 (a few samples of this study predate the infection). Cell type and time point are not known. The CDR3 runs from the conserved cysteine through the conserved F or W. The size field is filled for only some rows; it gives once, few, many or a size class.

V gene: TRBV11-2; CDR3 length: 15; clone size: -; J gene: TRBJ2-3; CDR3 protein: CASSLVGKTTDTQYF
V gene: TRBV2; CDR3 length: 14; clone size: few; J gene: TRBJ2-1; CDR3 protein: CASSESQGLGEQFF
V gene: TRBV20-1; CDR3 length: 12; clone size: -; J gene: TRBJ2-7; CDR3 protein: CSAQEGVYEQYF
V gene: TRBV5-1; CDR3 length: 14; clone size: few; J gene: TRBJ2-3; CDR3 protein: CASSSPGRQDTQYF
V gene: TRBV24-1; CDR3 length: 15; clone size: many; J gene: TRBJ2-7; CDR3 protein: CATSDPSTGNREQYF
V gene: TRBV5-1; CDR3 length: 12; clone size: -; J gene: TRBJ1-2; CDR3 protein: CASSLEGGGYTF
V gene: TRBV19; CDR3 length: 13; clone size: few; J gene: TRBJ2-7; CDR3 protein: CASSMRGSYEQYF
V gene: TRBV4-2; CDR3 length: 13; clone size: few; J gene: TRBJ1-6; CDR3 protein: CASSPTLVSPLHF
V gene: TRBV20-1; CDR3 length: 15; clone size: few; J gene: TRBJ2-7; CDR3 protein: CSASNLRTGIYEQYF
V gene: TRBV5-1; CDR3 length: 14; clone size: -; J gene: TRBJ1-2; CDR3 protein: CASSLSGQDYGYTF
V gene: TRBV12-3/TRBV12-4; CDR3 length: 14; clone size: -; J gene: TRBJ2-3; CDR3 protein: CASSRDRSTDTQYF
V gene: TRBV7-2; CDR3 length: 14; clone size: -; J gene: TRBJ2-3; CDR3 protein: CASSITGGGDTQYF
V gene: TRBV2; CDR3 length: 14; clone size: -; J gene: TRBJ1-5; CDR3 protein: CASSEWPSNQPQHF
V gene: TRBV7-8; CDR3 length: 19; clone size: -; J gene: TRBJ2-4; CDR3 protein: CASSFSAGSDLKAKNIQYF
V gene: TRBV5-1; CDR3 length: 15; clone size: few; J gene: TRBJ1-1; CDR3 protein: CASSLWTGDNTEAFF
V gene: TRBV12-3/TRBV12-4; CDR3 length: 13; clone size: few; J gene: TRBJ2-7; CDR3 protein: CASTTGPPREQYF
V gene: TRBV7-9; CDR3 length: 14; clone size: -; J gene: TRBJ1-1; CDR3 protein: CASSPGPGYTEAFF
V gene: TRBV9; CDR3 length: 18; clone size: -; J gene: TRBJ2-5; CDR3 protein: CASSSPKGGTGKRETQYF
V gene: TRBV7-2; CDR3 length: 18; clone size: -; J gene: TRBJ2-2; CDR3 protein: CASSNRGPTWGRTGELFF
V gene: TRBV18; CDR3 length: 13; clone size: -; J gene: TRBJ2-3; CDR3 protein: CASSPPHVDTQYF
V gene: TRBV20-1; CDR3 length: 16; clone size: few; J gene: TRBJ1-5; CDR3 protein: CSARGSGQGADQPQHF
V gene: TRBV12-3/TRBV12-4; CDR3 length: 15; clone size: -; J gene: TRBJ1-4; CDR3 protein: CASSARTGANEKLFF
V gene: TRBV2; CDR3 length: 14; clone size: -; J gene: TRBJ2-2; CDR3 protein: CASSGGGRTGELFF